This section outlines one T cell receptor (beta chain) sequence together with its context. The antigen remains unidentified. The assay was immunoSEQ multiplex PCR, and TCRdb's table has in-frame clones only and misses some. The sample shows roughly 2.4 million clones, about 94% of them seen only once. With 6 bases removed from V and 5 bases from J, the gap between germline ends came to 13 bases. CDR3 length equals 13 residues. Germline V gene data show CDR1 as LNHDA and CDR2 as SQIVND (reference sequence). The entry originates in a study of shared clonotypes between healthy human individuals. Caucasian adults living in Nashville, Tennessee, provided all samples. Regarding the study as a whole: Non-shared clonotypes were found to have lower generation probabilities than the clonotypes that were shared by all four of the sorted-subset donors.

Sequencing input: naive CD4+ T cells sorted from blood. The subset here: CD45RA+ positively selected. The chain joins TRBV19 to TRBJ2-5, with no clear D. The source of this sequence is a man between 18 and 29 years old in good health. The CDR3 nucleotides are TGTGCCAGTAGCCTTAGTGTTGGTGAGACCCAGTACTTC. This sequence encodes CASSLSVGETQYF.